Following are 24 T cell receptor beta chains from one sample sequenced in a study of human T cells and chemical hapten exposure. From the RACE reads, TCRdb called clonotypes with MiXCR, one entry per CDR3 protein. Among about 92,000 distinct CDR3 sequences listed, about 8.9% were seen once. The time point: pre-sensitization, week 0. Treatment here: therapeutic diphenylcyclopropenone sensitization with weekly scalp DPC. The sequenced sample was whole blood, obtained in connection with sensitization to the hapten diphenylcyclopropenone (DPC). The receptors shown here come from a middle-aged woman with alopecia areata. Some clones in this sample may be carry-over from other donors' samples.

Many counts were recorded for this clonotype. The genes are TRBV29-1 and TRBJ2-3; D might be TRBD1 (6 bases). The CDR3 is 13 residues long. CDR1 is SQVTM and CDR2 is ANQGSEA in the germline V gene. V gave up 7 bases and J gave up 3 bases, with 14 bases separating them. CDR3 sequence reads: CSGGGAETDTQYF. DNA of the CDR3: TGCAGCGGTGGGGGCGCGGAGACAGATACGCAGTATTTT.

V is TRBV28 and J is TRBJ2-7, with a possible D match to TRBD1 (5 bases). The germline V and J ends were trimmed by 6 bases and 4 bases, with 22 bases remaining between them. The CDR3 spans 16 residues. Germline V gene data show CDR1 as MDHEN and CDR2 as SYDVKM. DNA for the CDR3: TGTGCCAGCAGCTCGCCGACAGACCTGAAGGGATACGAGCAGTACTTC. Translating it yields CASSSPTDLKGYEQYF.

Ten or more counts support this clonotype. CDR3 loop: CASRQTAIRKIQPQHF. The CDR3 DNA reads TGTGCAAGTCGCCAGACAGCAATAAGGAAAATACAGCCCCAGCATTTT. The J gene is TRBJ1-5, the V gene TRBV12-2; the D call in the table, TRBD1, was not verified against the DNA. TRBV12-2 represents a pseudogene. This CDR3 region has 16 residues.

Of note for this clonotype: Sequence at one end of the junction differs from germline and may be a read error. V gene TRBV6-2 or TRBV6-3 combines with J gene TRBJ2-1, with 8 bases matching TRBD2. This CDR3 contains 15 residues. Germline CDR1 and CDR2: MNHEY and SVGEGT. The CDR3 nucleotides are TGTGCCAGCTGTTACCTTTCGGGAGGGTACAATGAGCAGTTCTTC. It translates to CASCYLSGGYNEQFF.

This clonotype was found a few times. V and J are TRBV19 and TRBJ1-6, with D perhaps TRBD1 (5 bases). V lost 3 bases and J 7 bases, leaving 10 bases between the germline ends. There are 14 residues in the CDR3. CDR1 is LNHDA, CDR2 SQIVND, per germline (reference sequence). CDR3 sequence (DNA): TGTGCCAGTAGTATGTCAGGGACGAATTCACCCCTCCACTTT. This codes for CASSMSGTNSPLHF.

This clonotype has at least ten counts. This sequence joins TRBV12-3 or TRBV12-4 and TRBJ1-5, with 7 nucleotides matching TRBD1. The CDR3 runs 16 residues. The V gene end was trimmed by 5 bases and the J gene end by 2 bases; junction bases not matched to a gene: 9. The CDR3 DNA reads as TGTGCCAGCAGTGTACTACAGGGGCCCGGCAATCAGCCCCAGCATTTT. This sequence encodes CASSVLQGPGNQPQHF.

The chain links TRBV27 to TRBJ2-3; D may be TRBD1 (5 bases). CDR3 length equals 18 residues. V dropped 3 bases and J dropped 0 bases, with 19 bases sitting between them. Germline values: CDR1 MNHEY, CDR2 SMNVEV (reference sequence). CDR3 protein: CASSFRPRQHISTDTQYF. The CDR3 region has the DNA TGTGCCAGCAGTTTCCGTCCTCGACAGCACATTAGCACAGATACGCAGTATTTT.

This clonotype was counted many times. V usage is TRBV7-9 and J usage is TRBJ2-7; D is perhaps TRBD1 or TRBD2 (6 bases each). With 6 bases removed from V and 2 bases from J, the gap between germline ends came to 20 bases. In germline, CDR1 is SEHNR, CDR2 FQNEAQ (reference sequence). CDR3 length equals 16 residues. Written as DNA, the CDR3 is TGTGCCAGCAGTCTCTGGGGGGCGGCCCAAGCCTACGAGCAGTACTTC. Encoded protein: CASSLWGAAQAYEQYF.

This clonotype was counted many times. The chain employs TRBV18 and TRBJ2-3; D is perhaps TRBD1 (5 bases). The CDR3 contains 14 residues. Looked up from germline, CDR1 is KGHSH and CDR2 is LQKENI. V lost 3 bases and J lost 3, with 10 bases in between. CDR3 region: CASSPDRQTDTQYF. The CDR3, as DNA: TGTGCCAGCTCACCGGATCGACAGACAGATACGCAGTATTTT. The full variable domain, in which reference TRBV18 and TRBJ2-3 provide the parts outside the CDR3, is NAGVMQNPRHLVRRRGQEARLRCSPMKGHSHVYWYRQLPEEGLKFMVYLQKENIIDESGMPKERFSAEFPKEGPSILRIQQVVRGDSAAYFCASSPDRQTDTQYFGPGTRLTVL.

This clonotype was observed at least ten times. CDR3 in DNA: TGTGCCAGCAGTACCCGTCCCCCGACATATTCCTACGAGCAGTACTTC. Its protein product is CASSTRPPTYSYEQYF. V usage is TRBV12-3 or TRBV12-4 and J usage is TRBJ2-7; D is uncertain. V lost 5 bases to trimming and J lost 1 base, with 18 bases between them. CDR3 length equals 16 residues.

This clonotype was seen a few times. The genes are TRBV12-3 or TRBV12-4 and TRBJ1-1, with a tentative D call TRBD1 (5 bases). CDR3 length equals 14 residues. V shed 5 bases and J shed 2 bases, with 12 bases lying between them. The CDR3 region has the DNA TGTGCCAGCAGTCCAGGGAGTAGCAACACTGAAGCTTTCTTT. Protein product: CASSPGSSNTEAFF.

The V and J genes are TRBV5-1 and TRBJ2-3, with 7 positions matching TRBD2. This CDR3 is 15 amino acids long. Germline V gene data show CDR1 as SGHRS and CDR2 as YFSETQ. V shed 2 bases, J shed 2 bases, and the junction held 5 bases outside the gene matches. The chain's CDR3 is CASSFSGGYTDTQYF. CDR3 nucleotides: TGCGCCAGCAGCTTCTCCGGGGGGTACACAGATACGCAGTATTTT.

CDR3 coding DNA: TGCAGCGTAATAGACAGGGACACTGAAGCTTTCTTT. It is translated as CSVIDRDTEAFF. The chain has TRBV29-1 and TRBJ1-1, with 7 bases aligning to TRBD1. The CDR3 is made up of 12 amino acids. The trim removed 6 bases at V and 3 bases at J, leaving 4 bases unmatched. From germline, CDR1 is SQVTM and CDR2 ANQGSEA.

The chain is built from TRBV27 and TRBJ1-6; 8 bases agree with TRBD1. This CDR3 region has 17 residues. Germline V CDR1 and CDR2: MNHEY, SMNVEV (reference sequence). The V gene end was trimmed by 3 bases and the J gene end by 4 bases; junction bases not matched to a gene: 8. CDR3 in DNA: TGTGCCAGCAGTTTCCGTACGGGACAGGCGTATAATTCACCCCTCCACTTT. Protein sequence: CASSFRTGQAYNSPLHF.

Here the CDR3 DNA reads TGTGCCAGCAGTTGGTCGCAGAGCTATCAGCCCCAGCATTTT. Translated, it gives CASSWSQSYQPQHF. The J gene is TRBJ1-5, the V gene TRBV6-2 or TRBV6-3, with D unclear. The germline V and J ends were trimmed by 4 bases and 5 bases, with 12 bases remaining between them. The CDR3 covers 14 residues. Germline lookup yields CDR1 MNHEY and CDR2 SVGEGT.

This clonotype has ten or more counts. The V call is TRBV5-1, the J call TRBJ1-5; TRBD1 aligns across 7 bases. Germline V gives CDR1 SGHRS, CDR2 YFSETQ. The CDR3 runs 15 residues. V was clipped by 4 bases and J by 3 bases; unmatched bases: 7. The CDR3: CASSGTGAPNQPQHF. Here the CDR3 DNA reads TGCGCCAGCAGCGGCACAGGGGCGCCCAATCAGCCCCAGCATTTT.

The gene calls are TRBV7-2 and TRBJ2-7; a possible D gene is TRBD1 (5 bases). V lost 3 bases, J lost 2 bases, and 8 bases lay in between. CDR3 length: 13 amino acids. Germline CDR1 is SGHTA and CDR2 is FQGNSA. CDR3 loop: CASSLQGTYEQYF. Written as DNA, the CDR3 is TGTGCCAGCAGCTTGCAGGGAACCTACGAGCAGTACTTC.

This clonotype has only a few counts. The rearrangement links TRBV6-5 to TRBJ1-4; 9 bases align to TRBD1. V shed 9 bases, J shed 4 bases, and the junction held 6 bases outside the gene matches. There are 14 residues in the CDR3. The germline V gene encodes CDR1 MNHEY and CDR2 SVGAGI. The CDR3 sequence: CASSRDRVNEKLFF. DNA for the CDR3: TGTGCCAGTTCCCGGGACAGGGTTAATGAAAAACTGTTTTTT.

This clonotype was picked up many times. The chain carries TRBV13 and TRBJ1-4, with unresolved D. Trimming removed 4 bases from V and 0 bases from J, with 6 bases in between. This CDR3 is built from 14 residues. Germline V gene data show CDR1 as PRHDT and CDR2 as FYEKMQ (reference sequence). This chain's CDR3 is CASSSDATNEKLFF. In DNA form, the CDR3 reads TGTGCCAGCAGCTCGGATGCAACTAATGAAAAACTGTTTTTT.

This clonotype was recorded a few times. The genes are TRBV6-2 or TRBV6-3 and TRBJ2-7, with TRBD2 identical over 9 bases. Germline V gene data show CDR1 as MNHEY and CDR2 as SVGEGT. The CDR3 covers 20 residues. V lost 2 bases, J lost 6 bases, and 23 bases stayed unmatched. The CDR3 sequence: CASSYRPGGQIAGAPGEQYF. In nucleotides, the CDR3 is TGTGCCAGCAGTTACCGCCCGGGGGGCCAGATAGCGGGGGCCCCTGGCGAGCAGTACTTC.

CDR3 loop: CASNAGWGYGYTF. The CDR3 region has the DNA TGTGCCAGCAACGCAGGGTGGGGCTATGGCTACACCTTC. This chain uses TRBV2 with TRBJ1-2; TRBD1 is a possible D gene (5 bases). The CDR3 runs 13 residues. Trimming took 7 bases from V and 4 from J, leaving 13 bases between them. CDR1 is SNHLY, CDR2 FYNNEI, per germline.

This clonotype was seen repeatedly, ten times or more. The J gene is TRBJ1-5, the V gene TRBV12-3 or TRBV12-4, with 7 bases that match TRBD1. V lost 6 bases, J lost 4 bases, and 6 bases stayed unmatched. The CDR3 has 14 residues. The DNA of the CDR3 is TGTGCCAGCAGACCCGGGACAGATAATCAGCCCCAGCATTTT. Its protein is CASRPGTDNQPQHF.

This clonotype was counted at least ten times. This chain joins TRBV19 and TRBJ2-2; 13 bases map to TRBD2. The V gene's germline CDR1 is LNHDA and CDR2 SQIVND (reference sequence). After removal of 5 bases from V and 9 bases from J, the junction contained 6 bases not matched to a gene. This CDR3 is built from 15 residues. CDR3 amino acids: CASSDTSGGARELFF. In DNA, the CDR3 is TGTGCCAGTAGTGACACTAGCGGGGGGGCCCGGGAGCTGTTTTTT.

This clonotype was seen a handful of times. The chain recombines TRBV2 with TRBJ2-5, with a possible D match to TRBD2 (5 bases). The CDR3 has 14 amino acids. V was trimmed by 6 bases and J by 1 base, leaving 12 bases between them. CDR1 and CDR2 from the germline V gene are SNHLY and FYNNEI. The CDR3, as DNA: TGTGCCAGCAGCTGGCTTGGAGGCCAAGAGACCCAGTACTTC. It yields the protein CASSWLGGQETQYF.